These 12 T cell receptor beta chains were all obtained from the same sample, sequenced in a study of cytomegalovirus exposure and HLA in healthy donors. PCR employed 60 Vbeta and 13 Jbeta primers. Using immunoSEQ multiplex PCR, the repertoire was profiled, and TCRdb retains in-frame clones only, with some absent. The table has under 200,000 clones, around three quarters seen once. Sequencing used PBMCs. The receptors originated from a woman in her thirties or forties in good health and CMV-seronegative.

V is TRBV11-3 and J is TRBJ2-5, with a weak D call TRBD2 (6 bases). V dropped 0 bases and J dropped 7 bases, with 9 bases sitting between them. Germline V gene sequence: CDR1 SGHNT, CDR2 YENEEA. The CDR3 runs 13 residues. CDR3 bases: TGTGCCAGCAGCTTAGACGGGAGTGGGACCCAGTACTTC. This sequence encodes CASSLDGSGTQYF.

The chain couples TRBV11-2 to TRBJ2-3, with D unresolved. Germline V CDR1 and CDR2: SGHAT, FQNNGV. The CDR3 contains 14 residues. Trimming stripped 4 bases from V and 4 bases from J, with 12 bases between. CDR3 protein: CASSYSGKPDTQYF. CDR3 coding DNA: TGTGCCAGCAGCTACAGTGGTAAGCCAGATACGCAGTATTTT.

The chain employs TRBV7-2 and TRBJ2-5, with D perhaps matching TRBD1 (7 bases). The length of the CDR3 is 15 residues. V lost 5 bases, J lost 2 bases, and 15 bases lay in between. Per germline, CDR1 SGHTA and CDR2 FQGNSA. CDR3 loop: CASSLRGERQETQYF. CDR3 bases: TGTGCCAGCAGCCTCAGGGGGGAACGACAAGAGACCCAGTACTTC.

This clone was detected only once. V is TRBV7-9 and J is TRBJ2-2, with 10 bases aligning to TRBD2. The CDR3 extends over 16 amino acids. Germline V gives CDR1 SEHNR, CDR2 FQNEAQ (reference sequence). Losses at the gene ends were 5 bases for V and 0 bases for J; bases not matched to a gene: 3. The DNA of the CDR3 is TGTGCCAGCAGCAGACTAGCGGGCGCGAACACCGGGGAGCTGTTTTTT. Encoded protein: CASSRLAGANTGELFF.

This clone was seen only once. The CDR3, as DNA: TGTGCCTGGAGTGGACTAGCGGGAGCAGATACGCAGTATTTT. Translated, it gives CAWSGLAGADTQYF. The chain combines TRBV30 with TRBJ2-3, with 12 positions matching TRBD2. The CDR3 length is 14 residues. Germline V CDR1 and CDR2: GTSNPN, SVGIG (reference sequence). V gave up 1 base and J gave up 4 bases; unmatched junction bases: 0.

The rearrangement links TRBV6-1 to TRBJ1-2, with 7 bases lining up with TRBD1. V lost 3 bases, J lost 1 base, and 8 bases stayed unmatched. This CDR3 region has 16 residues. CDR1 and CDR2 (germline): MNHNS, SASEGT. The CDR3 loop is CASSDQTGSLNYGYTF. Here the CDR3 DNA reads TGTGCCAGCAGTGACCAGACAGGGTCCCTTAACTATGGCTACACCTTC.

This chain connects TRBV5-4 to TRBJ2-5; TRBD2 matches 11 bases. V trimming: 4 bases; J trimming: 4 bases; junction bases outside the gene matches: 3. This CDR3 comprises 14 residues. Germline lookup yields CDR1 SGHNT and CDR2 YYREEE (reference sequence). The DNA for the CDR3 is TGTGCCAGCAGCCCGACTAGCGGGACAGAGACCCAGTACTTC. This encodes CASSPTSGTETQYF.

This sequence joins TRBV27 and TRBJ2-1; possible D gene TRBD2, 5 bases. The germline V and J ends were trimmed by 6 bases and 5 bases, with 17 bases remaining between them. The CDR3 contains 15 residues. Germline CDR1 and CDR2: MNHEY and SMNVEV (reference sequence). DNA for the CDR3: TGTGCCAGCAGGGGAGACTGGCGGGTCGACAATGAGCAGTTCTTC. It codes for CASRGDWRVDNEQFF.

J is TRBJ2-1 and V is TRBV28, with D possibly TRBD2 on 6 matching bases. The V gene lost 5 bases and the J gene lost 16 bases, with 18 bases spanning the gap. The length of the CDR3 is 12 residues. Germline values: CDR1 MDHEN, CDR2 SYDVKM. CDR3 sequence reads: CASSPRRDARFF. The CDR3, as DNA: TGTGCCAGCAGTCCCAGGAGGGACGCTCGATTCTTC.

This sequence joins TRBV5-1 and TRBJ2-5, with D maybe TRBD2 (5 bases). The J call could be wrong; TRBJ2-7 is a better fit for the DNA end. From germline, CDR1 is SGHRS and CDR2 YFSETQ. The CDR3 totals 16 residues. CDR3 loop: CASSLMEAEPRYEQYF. The CDR3 coding sequence is TGCGCCAGCAGCTTGATGGAGGCTGAACCCCGCTACGAGCAGTACTTC.

CDR3 DNA: TGCAGCGTTGATCTTACAGGGGTGGGGGACACCGGGGAGCTGTTTTTT. Its protein is CSVDLTGVGDTGELFF. The rearrangement joins TRBV29-1 to TRBJ2-2, with TRBD1 matching over 7 bases. CDR3 length: 16 amino acids. CDR1 is SQVTM and CDR2 is ANQGSEA in the germline V gene. The junction had 10 bases not matched to a gene; V was cut back by 3 bases and J by 3 bases.

The chain carries TRBV7-6 and TRBJ2-3; perhaps TRBD1 as D (5 bases). From germline, CDR1 is SGHVS and CDR2 FNYEAQ. The CDR3 is 13 amino acids. V lost 1 base to trimming and J lost 4 bases, with 6 bases between them. CDR3 sequence reads: CASSLEGPDTQYF. The CDR3 bases are TGTGCCAGCAGCTTAGAGGGGCCAGATACGCAGTATTTT.